What follows are 5 T cell receptor beta chains derived from one specimen sequenced in a study of T-cell reconstitution after alpha-beta-depleted transplantation in children. During its preparation, the TCRbeta library received unique molecular identifiers. TCRdb analysed the PCR reads with MiXCR anew, one entry per CDR3 protein. This table has some 16,000 distinct CDR3 sequences, 5.1% appearing once. This specimen consisted of PBMCs, obtained before TCRalphabeta/CD19-depleted stem cell transplant. These receptors were taken from a boy under 18 with acute lymphoblastic leukemia, due to receive a stem cell transplant.

This clonotype was picked up many times. J is TRBJ1-2 and V is TRBV4-3, with D possibly being TRBD1 (6 bases). Trimming stripped 2 bases from V and 3 bases from J, with 16 bases between. Germline loops: CDR1 LGHNA, CDR2 YSLEER. CDR3 size: 16 residues. This CDR3 is CASSQYGQTVDYGYTF. As DNA, the CDR3 is TGCGCCAGCAGCCAATACGGACAGACCGTGGACTATGGCTACACCTTC.

The sample holds many counts of this clonotype. The chain employs TRBV3-1 and TRBJ1-4; D not certain. Germline V gene lookup returns CDR1 LGHDT and CDR2 YNNKEL (reference sequence). This CDR3 has 13 amino acids. Between the trimmed V and J ends, which lost 5 bases and 5 bases, there was a span of 9 bases. The CDR3 here is CASSSAGNEKLFF. In DNA form, the CDR3 reads TGTGCCAGCAGCTCTGCGGGAAATGAAAAACTGTTTTTT. The whole variable domain, remainder taken from reference TRBV3-1 and TRBJ1-4, is DTAVSQTPKYLVTQMGNDKSIKCEQNLGHDTMYWYKQDSKKFLKIMFSYNNKELIINETVPNRFSPKSPDKAHLNLHINSLELGDSAVYFCASSSAGNEKLFFGSGTQLSVL.

This clonotype is labeled as medium-sized. This rearrangement joins TRBV12-3 or TRBV12-4 to TRBJ2-3; 10 bases line up with TRBD1. Trimming took 3 bases from V and 12 from J; bases not matched to a gene: 12. This CDR3 comprises 15 residues. This CDR3 reads CASSFPSGTGAKQYF. The DNA for the CDR3 is TGTGCCAGCAGTTTCCCCTCCGGGACAGGGGCCAAACAGTATTTT.

This clonotype rates as medium-sized. V is TRBV20-1 and J is TRBJ2-1; 12 bases fit TRBD1. CDR1 is DFQATT and CDR2 is SNEGSKA in the germline V gene (reference sequence). The junction had 6 bases not matched to a gene; V was cut back by 6 bases and J by 6 bases. This CDR3 contains 14 residues. CDR3 sequence: CSAMRDRGRNEQFF. For the CDR3, the DNA is TGCAGTGCAATGCGGGACAGGGGGCGCAATGAGCAGTTCTTC.

This clonotype has a count of ten or more. This chain links TRBV27 with TRBJ2-1; 12 nucleotides match TRBD2. V dropped 6 bases and J dropped 0; count of bases not matched to a gene: 3. Germline V gene sequence: CDR1 MNHEY, CDR2 SMNVEV (reference sequence). The CDR3 consists of 16 residues. The CDR3 DNA follows: TGTGCCAGCAGACTAGCGGGGGGTAGCTCCTACAATGAGCAGTTCTTC. Its translation: CASRLAGGSSYNEQFF.